This TCR beta chain was identified in a study of control samples from healthy donors and cancer patients. The protocol was immunoSEQ multiplex PCR, while the TCRdb copy is restricted to in-frame clones and leaves out a portion. The table records around 100,000 clones, almost 90% of them present only once. CDR3 length: 18 residues. V lost 6 bases to trimming and J lost 6 bases, with 28 bases between them. Germline values: CDR1 MDHEN, CDR2 SYDVKM. Sequenced material: blood. This clonotype was sampled from a man aged 30 to 39 in good health. This chain links TRBV28 with TRBJ2-3, with a possible D match to TRBD2 (6 bases). The CDR3 coding sequence is TGTGCCAGCAGCCGAACCCCGGTTTTGTCGGGTCGGGGGGATACGCAGTATTTT. It translates to CASSRTPVLSGRGDTQYF.